This T cell receptor (beta chain) comes out of a study of metastatic and nonmetastatic thyroid tumors. Study-wide background: It was across blood and tumor or nodule tissue from malignant and benign thyroid patients that repertoires were compared. Overall study results and limits: Benign nodules reportedly had significantly lower TCR beta diversity than malignant thyroid tumors in blood and tumor.

Trimming removed 4 bases at V and 6 bases at J, with 10 bases between. CDR3 size: 11 residues. The V gene's germline CDR1 is DFQATT and CDR2 SNEGSKA (reference sequence). There are many counts of this clone. What it binds is unknown. The entire patient cohort was treatment-naive prior to thyroid surgery. TCRdb reanalyzed the PCR reads via MiXCR. The sample includes 25,000 to 30,000 clones, roughly 15% of them seen just once. This receptor was taken from a male donor with papillary thyroid cancer or a benign thyroid nodule (not recorded which). Some clones in this sample may be carry-over from other donors' samples. The sequencing sample was made of blood. The chain uses TRBV20-1 and TRBJ2-7, with a tentative D call TRBD2 (6 bases). In DNA form, the CDR3 reads TGCAGTGCTACCCAGGGAGGCGAGCAGTACTTC. This encodes CSATQGGEQYF.